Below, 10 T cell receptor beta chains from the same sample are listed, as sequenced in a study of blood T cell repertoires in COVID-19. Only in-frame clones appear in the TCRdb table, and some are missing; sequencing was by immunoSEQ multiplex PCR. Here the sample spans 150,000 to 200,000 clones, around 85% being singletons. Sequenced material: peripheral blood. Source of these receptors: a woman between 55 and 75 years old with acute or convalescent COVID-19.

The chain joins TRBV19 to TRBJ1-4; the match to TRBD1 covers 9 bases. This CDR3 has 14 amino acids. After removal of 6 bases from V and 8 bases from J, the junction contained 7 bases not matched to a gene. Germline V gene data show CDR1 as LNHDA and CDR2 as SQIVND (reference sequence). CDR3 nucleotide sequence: TGTGCCAGTAGCTCACAGGGGGCGGAAGAAAAACTGTTTTTT. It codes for CASSSQGAEEKLFF.

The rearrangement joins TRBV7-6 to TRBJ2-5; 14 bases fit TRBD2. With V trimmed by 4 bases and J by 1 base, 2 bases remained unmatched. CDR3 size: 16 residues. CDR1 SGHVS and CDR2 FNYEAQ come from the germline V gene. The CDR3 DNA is TGTGCCAGCAGCTCGACTAGCGGGAGGGTCCAAGAGACCCAGTACTTC. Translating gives CASSSTSGRVQETQYF. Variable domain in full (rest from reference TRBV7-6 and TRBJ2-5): GAGVSQSPRYKVTKRGQDVALRCDPISGHVSLYWYRQALGQGPEFLTYFNYEAQQDKSGLPNDRFSAERPEGSISTLTIQRTEQRDSAMYRCASSSTSGRVQETQYFGPGTRLLVL.

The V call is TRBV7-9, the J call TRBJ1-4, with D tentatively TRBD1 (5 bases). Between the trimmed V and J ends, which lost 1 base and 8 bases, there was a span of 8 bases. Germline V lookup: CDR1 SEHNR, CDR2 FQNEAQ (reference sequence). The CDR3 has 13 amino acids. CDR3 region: CASSLGGSEKLFF. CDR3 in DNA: TGTGCCAGCAGCTTAGGGGGCAGCGAAAAACTGTTTTTT.

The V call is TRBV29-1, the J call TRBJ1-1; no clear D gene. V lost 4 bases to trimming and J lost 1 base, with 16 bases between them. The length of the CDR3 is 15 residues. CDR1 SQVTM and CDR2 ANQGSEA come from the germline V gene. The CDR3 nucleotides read TGCAGCGTTGCGAGCTGGTCCGGGAGGAACACTGAAGCTTTCTTT. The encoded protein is CSVASWSGRNTEAFF. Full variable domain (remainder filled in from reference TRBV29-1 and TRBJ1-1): SAVISQKPSRDICQRGTSLTIQCQVDSQVTMMFWYRQQPGQSLTLIATANQGSEATYESGFVIDKFPISRPNLTFSTLTVSNMSPEDSSIYLCSVASWSGRNTEAFFGQGTRLTVV.

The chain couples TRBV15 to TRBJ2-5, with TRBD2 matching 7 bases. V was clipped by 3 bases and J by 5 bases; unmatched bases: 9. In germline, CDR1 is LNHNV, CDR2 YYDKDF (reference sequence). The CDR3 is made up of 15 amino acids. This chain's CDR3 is CATSRLYAGAETQYF. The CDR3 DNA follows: TGTGCCACCAGCAGGCTATATGCGGGAGCTGAGACCCAGTACTTC.

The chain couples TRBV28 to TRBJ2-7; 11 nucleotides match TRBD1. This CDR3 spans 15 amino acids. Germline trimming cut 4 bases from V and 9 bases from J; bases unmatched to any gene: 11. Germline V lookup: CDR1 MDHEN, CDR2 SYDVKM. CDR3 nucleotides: TGTGCCAGCAGTTCCGGGACAGGGGGACAACATAGGCAGTACTTC. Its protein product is CASSSGTGGQHRQYF. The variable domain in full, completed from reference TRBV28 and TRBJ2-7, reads DVKVTQSSRYLVKRTGEKVFLECVQDMDHENMFWYRQDPGLGLRLIYFSYDVKMKEKGDIPEGYSVSREKKERFSLILESASTNQTSMYLCASSSGTGGQHRQYFGPGTRLTVT.

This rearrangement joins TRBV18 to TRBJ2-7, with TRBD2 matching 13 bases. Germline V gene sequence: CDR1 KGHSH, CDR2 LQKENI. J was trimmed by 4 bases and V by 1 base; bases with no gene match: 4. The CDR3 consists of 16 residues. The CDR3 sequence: CASSPRTSGSGYEQYF. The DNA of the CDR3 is TGTGCCAGCTCACCACGGACTAGCGGGAGTGGGTACGAGCAGTACTTC.

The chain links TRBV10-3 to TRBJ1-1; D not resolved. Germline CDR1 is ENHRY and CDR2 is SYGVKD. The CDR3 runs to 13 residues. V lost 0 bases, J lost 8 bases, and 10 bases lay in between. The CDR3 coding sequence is TGTGCCATCAGTGAGTCACCCCGAGGGGAAGCTTTCTTT. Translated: CAISESPRGEAFF.

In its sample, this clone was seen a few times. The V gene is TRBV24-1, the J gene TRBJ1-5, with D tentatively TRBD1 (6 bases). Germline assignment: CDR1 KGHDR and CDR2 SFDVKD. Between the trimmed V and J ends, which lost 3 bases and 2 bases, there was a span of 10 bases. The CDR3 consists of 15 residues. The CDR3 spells CATSDPTGGNQPQHF. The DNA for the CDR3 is TGTGCCACCAGTGATCCGACAGGCGGCAATCAGCCCCAGCATTTT.

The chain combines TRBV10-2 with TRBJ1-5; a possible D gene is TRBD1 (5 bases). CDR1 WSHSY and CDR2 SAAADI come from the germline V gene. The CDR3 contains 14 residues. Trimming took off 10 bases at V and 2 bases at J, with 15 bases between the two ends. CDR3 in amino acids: CATSGGDGNQPQHF. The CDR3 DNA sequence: TGCGCCACCTCGGGGGGTGATGGCAATCAGCCCCAGCATTTT.